Shown below are 7 T cell receptor beta chains from a single sample sequenced in a study of Ad26.COV2.S vaccination and SARS-CoV-2 variants. Only in-frame clones appear in the TCRdb table, and some are missing; sequencing was by immunoSEQ multiplex PCR. The table lists 350,000 to 400,000 clones, roughly nine tenths of them singletons. The treatment was: roughly 20 received Ad26.COV2.S at low or high dose, single or two shots; 5 received placebo; per-sample allocation not given. It was on day 63 after the first vaccine or placebo injection that samples were taken. The sample was peripheral blood, taken in a trial of Ad26.COV2.S vaccine versus placebo. Every receptor here comes from a person between 18 and 65 years old who received the Ad26.COV2.S COVID-19 vaccine or a placebo.

The V call is TRBV27, the J call TRBJ1-5, with TRBD1 as a possible D gene (5 bases). Germline V gene lookup returns CDR1 MNHEY and CDR2 SMNVEV (reference sequence). Trimming took off 4 bases at V and 11 bases at J, with 18 bases between the two ends. This CDR3 comprises 14 residues. Here the CDR3 DNA reads TGTGCCAGCAGTTCTAAGGGGCAGGCTAGGACCCAGCATTTT. Translated: CASSSKGQARTQHF.

This chain joins TRBV11-2 and TRBJ2-7, with a weak D call TRBD1 (5 bases). V was clipped by 3 bases and J by 3 bases, with 9 bases between them. CDR3 length: 13 residues. Germline CDR1 is SGHAT and CDR2 is FQNNGV. CDR3 bases: TGTGCCAGCAGCTTCAGCCAGGGCTACGAGCAGTACTTC. Its protein product is CASSFSQGYEQYF.

V usage is TRBV7-6 and J usage is TRBJ2-1; D is uncertain. The germline V and J ends were trimmed by 0 bases and 10 bases, with 7 bases remaining between them. There are 12 residues in the CDR3. Per germline, CDR1 SGHVS and CDR2 FNYEAQ. DNA of the CDR3: TGTGCCAGCAGCTTAGCGTTGGGCGAGCAGTTCTTC. Its translation: CASSLALGEQFF. Full variable domain (rest looked up from reference TRBV7-6 and TRBJ2-1): GAGVSQSPRYKVTKRGQDVALRCDPISGHVSLYWYRQALGQGPEFLTYFNYEAQQDKSGLPNDRFSAERPEGSISTLTIQRTEQRDSAMYRCASSLALGEQFFGPGTRLTVL.

The chain is built from TRBV19 and TRBJ1-5; D call uncertain. The CDR3 totals 15 residues. The germline CDR1 and CDR2 sequences are LNHDA and SQIVND (reference sequence). Trimming removed 2 bases at V and 2 bases at J, with 10 bases between. CDR3 sequence: CASSIWSGGNQPQHF. In nucleotides, the CDR3 is TGTGCCAGTAGTATATGGTCTGGGGGCAATCAGCCCCAGCATTTT.

The rearrangement joins TRBV9 to TRBJ1-1; no clear D gene. V lost 3 bases and J 4 bases, leaving 10 bases between the germline ends. This CDR3 is built from 13 residues. Germline CDR1 reads SGDLS; CDR2 reads YYNGEE. The CDR3 is CASSGTAGTEAFF. The DNA for the CDR3 is TGTGCCAGCAGCGGGACCGCGGGCACTGAAGCTTTCTTT.

This chain uses TRBV21-1 with TRBJ1-1. TRBV21-1 is recorded as a pseudogene. The CDR3 runs to 15 residues. In DNA, the CDR3 is TGTGCCAGCACCCCCGGGGGGCAAGAGGCCACTGAAGCTTTCTTT. This translates into CASTPGGQEATEAFF.

The rearrangement joins TRBV6-5 to TRBJ1-5; no firm D call. The germline V gene encodes CDR1 MNHEY and CDR2 SVGAGI. This CDR3 has 15 residues. Trimming took 6 bases from V and 1 from J, leaving 13 bases between them. The CDR3 nucleotides are TGTGCCAGCAGGGGGTTGCGGGGAAGCAATCAGCCCCAGCATTTT. Its translation: CASRGLRGSNQPQHF.